This T cell receptor (beta chain) originates from a study of shared clonotypes between healthy human individuals (dated by TCRdb to 2018 to 2020). Regarding the research as a whole: The cohort comprised two women and a few men aged 18 to 49 years. For each donor, CD4 naive and CD4 memory were each given three plates, CD8 naive was given two plates, and CD8 memory was given one plate. Blood TCR repertoires of a handful of healthy adults were deeply sequenced to estimate repertoire size and the extent of clonotype sharing between individuals. Libraries were prepared and TCR repertoires were sequenced by different laboratories using diverse techniques, in order to increase sequencing depth and limit assay-specific biases. Each donor's leukapheresis produced roughly between roughly 0.94 and 9.5 billion PBMCs. Beyond this particular receptor, the publication reports: Because the study included a small number of donors, the genetic and exposure-history diversity represented was limited. Even with the large sequencing depth, rarefaction of the sorted-subset datasets indicated that sequencing was incomplete. Across a handful of donors, around 5% of naive CD4, 3.5% of naive CD8, approximately 2.5% of memory CD4, and approximately 0.4% of memory CD8 clonotypes were shared. Clonotypes shared by all four sorted-subset donors showed higher generation probabilities than non-shared clonotypes. Only blood was sampled, and tissue TCR repertoires likely differ from those in blood. Estimated clonotype richness was generally larger for naive than for memory subsets. Based on pairwise subsampling, the degree of clonotype sharing among donors was expected to be affected by sequencing depth.

On this clone: Its target antigen remains unknown. Within one base of it there is no much larger clone, and no base qualities were kept.

TCR CDR3 regions were amplified from genomic DNA by multiplex PCR using the deep immunoSEQ assay. Genomic DNA extracted from each cell subset was distributed evenly over all wells of several immunoSEQ 96-well plates, and each plate served as one replicate. For sorted subsets, 200 ng of genomic DNA, equivalent to about 30,000 T cell genomes, went into each replicate PCR. Purified libraries were measured with a Qubit 3.0 fluorometer, size-checked on a Bioanalyzer 2100, and measured again with the KAPA Library Quantification kit. A separate single-read 150-cycle Illumina NextSeq 550 flow cell was used to sequence each immunoSEQ 96-well plate. As for the original processing: The immunoSEQ output contained only junctional sequences without quality scores, so filtering could not match that applied to full-length reads. To assign V/J genes and CDR3, sequences were annotated using PyIR, a Python wrapper for IgBLAST v1.9, with IMGT germline references. Reads with weak V/J assignments (E-value above 1e-6), missing CDR3, stop codons, out-of-frame junctions, or ambiguous translated residues were removed. A V3J clonotype was defined by an identical inferred V gene, J gene, and CDR3 amino acid sequence. The percentage overlap between two repertoires was calculated by dividing the number of shared unique clonotypes by the size of the smaller repertoire. Richness of each repertoire was evaluated using RTK rarefaction, the Chao1 estimator, and Recon v2.1 estimates of unobserved clonotypes. OLGA was used to compute generation probabilities for all TCRbeta clonotypes that the gDNA method yielded from a few donors. In TCRdb, the immuneACCESS table is reduced to in-frame sequences with V and J assigned. These tables do not hold every clone; where another copy was compared, an unresolved V gene accounts for under half, and the others remain unexplained. For V, J and clone size, that table is used; D and trimming come from the DNA. The sample contains about 980,000 clones, 70% to 85% of them found a single time. Of the sample, about 1.5% is held by the ten largest clones.

The donors were healthy, HIV-negative adults who had no recently reported acute infections or vaccinations. All donors were Caucasian adults living in Nashville, Tennessee, USA. CD4+ T cells were enriched through magnetic negative selection, after which naive cells were positively selected on CD45RA and the remaining negative fraction served as the memory subset. Blood was collected by leukapheresis, and PBMCs were isolated by Ficoll-Histopaque density gradient centrifugation and then cryopreserved in liquid nitrogen vapor phase. Purity and quantity of every magnetically sorted T cell population were checked by analytical flow cytometry. From each sorted fraction, genomic DNA was isolated and quantified by UV absorbance on a Nanodrop 2000c. The germline V gene provides CDR1 SNHLY and CDR2 FYNNEI. Including cysteine and phenylalanine, the CDR3 has 15 amino acids. The entry retains the CDR3 DNA only, 45 bases that are in frame from base 1. For this chain, trimming is 5 bases at the V end and 3 bases at the J end, and the number of junction bases without a gene match is 3.

The sequence joins TRBV2 to TRBJ2-1, with 11 junctional bases fitting TRBD2. The specimen was memory CD4+ T cells sorted from blood. This sample's cell subset or site label indicates: CD45RA-negative fraction. The sequence was obtained from a man younger than 30 in good health. The CDR3 in this case is CASSLTSGGYNEQFF. In nucleotide form, the sequence is TGTGCCAGCAGTTTAACTAGCGGGGGCTACAATGAGCAGTTCTTC.